The 16 T cell receptor beta chains given below trace back to one sample, sequenced in a study of technical replicates of blood from a handful of donors. Repertoires were generated with immunoSEQ multiplex PCR, while TCRdb's copy carries only in-frame clones and drops some. The top ten hold 4.1% of the sample, which has approximately 31,000 clones, 85% to 95% seen once. What was sequenced was PBMCs. These receptors all stem from a human donor in good health. Some clones in this sample may be carry-over from other donors' samples.

The chain links TRBV7-3 to TRBJ1-2, with 7 nucleotides matching TRBD1. CDR3 length: 14 residues. Germline lookup yields CDR1 SGHTA and CDR2 FQGTGA. V dropped 5 bases and J dropped 3; count of bases not matched to a gene: 6. The CDR3: CASSPEGQHYGYTF. CDR3 DNA: TGTGCCAGCAGCCCAGAGGGACAGCACTATGGCTACACCTTC.

This clone was observed once. The chain carries TRBV6-5 and TRBJ2-5; TRBD2 might be the D (5 bases). The CDR3 covers 13 residues. Germline lookup yields CDR1 MNHEY and CDR2 SVGAGI. V lost 2 bases to trimming and J lost 5 bases, with 9 bases between them. CDR3 coding DNA: TGTGCCAGCAGTTACAATAGAGGGGAGACCCAGTACTTC. This codes for CASSYNRGETQYF.

The gene calls are TRBV25-1 and TRBJ2-7, with TRBD2 matching over 9 bases. The CDR3 length is 15 residues. Germline V lookup: CDR1 MGHDK, CDR2 SYGVNS. The V segment lost 2 bases and the J segment 4 bases; nucleotides outside the gene matches: 6. CDR3 sequence reads: CASSEGAGGIYEQYF. DNA for the CDR3: TGTGCCAGCAGTGAAGGTGCGGGGGGGATATACGAGCAGTACTTC.

The chain is built from TRBV27 and TRBJ2-3; TRBD2 matches at 11 bases. The CDR3 runs to 15 residues. J gave up 2 bases and V 5 bases, and 3 bases lay outside the gene matches. Germline CDR1 and CDR2: MNHEY and SMNVEV (reference sequence). CDR3 sequence: CASSTSGGPTDTQYF. The DNA of the CDR3 is TGTGCCAGCAGTACTAGCGGGGGCCCCACAGATACGCAGTATTTT.

J is TRBJ2-7 and V is TRBV5-6; 7 nucleotides align to TRBD1. The germline CDR1 and CDR2 sequences are SGHDT and YYEEEE. The CDR3 runs 13 residues. The J segment lost 2 bases and the V segment lost 3 bases, leaving 2 bases of the junction unmatched. CDR3 in DNA: TGTGCCAGCAGCTCGACAGGGCCCTACGAGCAGTACTTC. Its protein is CASSSTGPYEQYF.

V usage is TRBV10-2 and J usage is TRBJ2-5, with 8 bases lining up with TRBD2. From germline, CDR1 is WSHSY and CDR2 SAAADI. Unmatched junction bases numbered 8, after V lost 6 bases and J lost 2 bases. The CDR3 spans 15 residues. The CDR3 DNA follows: TGCGCCAGCAGGTTTTCCCCGGGAGGGCAAGAGACCCAGTACTTC. Protein sequence: CASRFSPGGQETQYF.

The chain couples TRBV5-6 to TRBJ2-7, with 11 bases matching TRBD1. The length of the CDR3 is 15 residues. The V and J ends lost 3 bases and 6 bases, in that order; junction bases with no gene match: 8. Germline assignment: CDR1 SGHDT and CDR2 YYEEEE. CDR3 sequence (DNA): TGTGCCAGCAGCTCCCGCCGGGGACAGGGGGGCGAGCAGTACTTC. This encodes CASSSRRGQGGEQYF.

This chain connects TRBV4-3 to TRBJ2-7, with D possibly being TRBD2 (6 bases). Germline lookup yields CDR1 LGHNA and CDR2 YSLEER. This CDR3 contains 16 residues. The V end was cut by 1 base, the J end by 3 bases, with 16 bases between. The CDR3 sequence is CASSQAPGAGRYEQYF. The CDR3 DNA sequence: TGCGCCAGCAGCCAAGCCCCGGGTGCGGGGCGCTACGAGCAGTACTTC.

V gene TRBV19 combines with J gene TRBJ2-3; 14 bases are a match to TRBD2. The V and J ends lost 6 bases and 1 base, in that order; junction bases with no gene match: 3. The CDR3 loop spans 16 amino acids. CDR1 LNHDA and CDR2 SQIVND come from the germline V gene (reference sequence). For the CDR3, the DNA is TGTGCCAGTAGCCGACTAGCGGGGGGGGGCACAGATACGCAGTATTTT. This sequence encodes CASSRLAGGGTDTQYF.

The chain combines TRBV7-2 with TRBJ2-7; D gene uncertain. Trimming removed 2 bases at V and 5 bases at J, with 7 bases between. Germline CDR1 and CDR2: SGHTA and FQGNSA. CDR3 length equals 12 residues. Written as DNA, the CDR3 is TGTGCCAGCAGCTTAAAATCCAACGAGCAGTACTTC. Residues: CASSLKSNEQYF.

CDR3 sequence: CASSKNTQVDTEAFF. The DNA of the CDR3 is TGTGCCAGCAGTAAAAACACCCAGGTGGACACTGAAGCTTTCTTT. The V and J genes are TRBV6-5 and TRBJ1-1, with D hard to call. Germline-derived CDR1 and CDR2 are MNHEY and SVGAGI. Trimming removed 5 bases from V and 3 bases from J, with 16 bases in between. The CDR3 spans 15 residues.

This clone appeared once. The rearrangement joins TRBV9 to TRBJ1-3, with no clear D. CDR3 size: 12 residues. The V and J ends lost 3 bases and 3 bases respectively, with 4 bases between them. Germline CDR1 is SGDLS and CDR2 is YYNGEE. CDR3 in amino acids: CASSGYGNTIYF. CDR3 DNA sequence: TGTGCCAGCAGCGGCTATGGAAACACCATATATTTT.

The rearrangement uses TRBV11-2 and TRBJ2-1, with 9 bases identical to TRBD2. Germline V gene lookup returns CDR1 SGHAT and CDR2 FQNNGV. J gave up 3 bases and V 5 bases, and 11 bases lay outside the gene matches. The CDR3 runs 17 residues. The CDR3 nucleotides read TGTGCCAGCAGCCAGCGGGCGGGAGGGCCCTTCTACAATGAGCAGTTCTTC. Its protein product is CASSQRAGGPFYNEQFF.

J is TRBJ2-1 and V is TRBV7-8; 8 bases match TRBD2. Germline V gene lookup returns CDR1 SGHVS and CDR2 FQNEAQ. V lost 3 bases, J lost 7 bases, and 11 bases stayed unmatched. The CDR3 length is 16 residues. CDR3 coding DNA: TGTGCCAGCAGCTTCCTAATAGAAGCGGGAGTTAATGAGCAGTTCTTC. Protein: CASSFLIEAGVNEQFF.

V usage is TRBV15 and J usage is TRBJ1-2; 9 nucleotides line up with TRBD1. The V gene end was trimmed by 0 bases and the J gene end by 4 bases; junction bases not matched to a gene: 3. This CDR3 is 15 amino acids long. Germline V CDR1 and CDR2: LNHNV, YYDKDF (reference sequence). The CDR3 is CATSRDGTGSYGYTF. Here the CDR3 DNA reads TGTGCCACCAGCAGAGATGGGACAGGGAGCTATGGCTACACCTTC.

The chain joins TRBV6-5 to TRBJ1-1; D might be TRBD1 (5 bases). This CDR3 has 14 residues. Germline V gene lookup returns CDR1 MNHEY and CDR2 SVGAGI. With 6 bases removed from V and 0 bases from J, the gap between germline ends came to 11 bases. The DNA of the CDR3 is TGTGCCAGCAGCCGACGGGGGATGAACACTGAAGCTTTCTTT. It encodes CASSRRGMNTEAFF.